The rows below give T cell receptor beta chains drawn from one sample of a study of T cell responses to AZD1222 COVID-19 vaccine. TCRdb keeps only in-frame clones here, not all; method: immunoSEQ multiplex PCR. The table lists 75,000 to 90,000 clones, approximately 83% of them singletons. The sample consisted of peripheral blood, taken 28 days after the second AZD1222 dose. The receptors shown here come from an adult who received the AZD1222 COVID-19 vaccine. CDR3s include the opening cysteine and the closing phenylalanine or tryptophan. D genes are given only for firm matches. Part of the rows lack a size; the others show once, few, many or a class for expanded clones.

J,size,D,V,DNA,CDR3
TRBJ2-2,NA,NA,TRBV19,TGTGCCAGTAGTACGAGGGCCCTGACCACCGGGGAGCTGTTTTTT,CASSTRALTTGELFF
TRBJ2-5,NA,TRBD1,TRBV10-3,TGTGCCATCAGTGAGGGGACAGGGAAAGAGACCCAGTACTTC,CAISEGTGKETQYF
TRBJ1-2,NA,NA,TRBV27,TGTGCCAGCAGTCCAATACCTGCAACATACTATGGCTACACCTTC,CASSPIPATYYGYTF
TRBJ2-7,NA,NA,TRBV28,TGTGCCAGCAGTAACAACAACTGGGGGAAACCCTACGAGCAGTACTTC,CASSNNNWGKPYEQYF
TRBJ1-1,few,NA,TRBV30,TGTGCCTGGAGTAGGTCCACTGAAGCTTTCTTT,CAWSRSTEAFF
TRBJ1-3,NA,NA,TRBV5-6,TGTGCCAGCAGCTTGGCCCCAACGGAGGCTGGAAACACCATATATTTT,CASSLAPTEAGNTIYF
TRBJ2-7,NA,NA,TRBV30,TGTGCCTGGAGTGTACTGTCCCACGGCGAGCAGTACTTC,CAWSVLSHGEQYF
TRBJ1-5,NA,NA,TRBV11-2,TGTGCCAGCAGCTCAGGGTATAGTCAGCCCCAGCATTTT,CASSSGYSQPQHF
TRBJ2-3,NA,NA,TRBV27,TGTGCCAGCAGTTTAGGACGGGGAATCACAGATACGCAGTATTTT,CASSLGRGITDTQYF
TRBJ1-6,many,NA,TRBV29-1,TGCAGCGCCGGGACCACCGCCGGTTCACCCCTCCACTTT,CSAGTTAGSPLHF
TRBJ2-2,NA,TRBD2,TRBV6-5,TGTGCCAGCAGAGAGGGACTAGCTGGCACCGGGGAGCTGTTTTTT,CASREGLAGTGELFF
TRBJ2-7,NA,NA,TRBV2,TGTGCCAGCAGCCAGGAGAGGGGCTCCTACGAGCAGTACTTC,CASSQERGSYEQYF
TRBJ2-1,NA,TRBD1,TRBV19,TGTGCCAGTAAAATGGACAGGAGCTCCTACAATGAGCAGTTCTTC,CASKMDRSSYNEQFF
TRBJ1-1,NA,TRBD1,TRBV19,TGTGCCAGTAGTGGACAGGGGGCCACTGAAGCTTTCTTT,CASSGQGATEAFF
TRBJ2-7,NA,NA,TRBV28,TGTGCCAGCCCTCCTTACCCCCCCGGGCTGGGGCAACACTACGAGCAGTACTTC,CASPPYPPGLGQHYEQYF
TRBJ2-3,NA,NA,TRBV7-2,TGTGCCAGCAGCTTAGATCCTAGGCAGACGCAGTATTTT,CASSLDPRQTQYF
TRBJ1-1,NA,TRBD1,TRBV19,TGTGCCAGTAGAGGACAGGGGGCGTCGGACACTGAAGCTTTCTTT,CASRGQGASDTEAFF
TRBJ1-3,NA,NA,TRBV10-2,TGCGCCAGCAGTGATACCAGGTCGGCTGGAAACACCATATATTTT,CASSDTRSAGNTIYF
TRBJ2-1,NA,TRBD2,TRBV12-3/TRBV12-4,TGTGCCTGGGGGGGATCGGGTGAGCAGTTCTTC,CAWGGSGEQFF
TRBJ2-7,once,NA,TRBV3-1/TRBV3-2,TGTGCCAGCAGTCAGGGGATTATCCACGAGCAGTACTTC,CASSQGIIHEQYF
TRBJ2-1,NA,TRBD2,TRBV4-3,TGCGCCAGCAGCCACTCACTAGCGGGAGAGTCCAATGAGCAGTTCTTC,CASSHSLAGESNEQFF
TRBJ2-6,NA,TRBD1,TRBV10-3,TGTGCCATCAGTCCCCCGGGACAGCAATTCCTGACTTTC,CAISPPGQQFLTF
TRBJ2-1,NA,NA,TRBV18,TGTGCCAGCTCACATCTGCCGGACTACTCCTACAATGAGCAGTTCTTC,CASSHLPDYSYNEQFF
TRBJ2-2,NA,NA,TRBV14,TGTGCCAGCAGCCTAGGGGGAGGAACCGGGGAGCTGTTTTTT,CASSLGGGTGELFF
TRBJ2-1,NA,NA,TRBV27,TGTGCCAGCAGTTTGGCTGCCATCCCCTCCTACAATGAGCAGTTCTTC,CASSLAAIPSYNEQFF
TRBJ2-5,NA,TRBD2,TRBV4-1,TGCGCCAGCAGCCAAGTGCGGGGGGCTGGTGGACAAGAGACCCAGTACTTC,CASSQVRGAGGQETQYF
TRBJ2-5,once,NA,TRBV14,TGTGCCTCCGGCACTAGTACTAAGACCCAGTACTTC,CASGTSTKTQYF
TRBJ2-7,NA,TRBD1,TRBV6-5,TGTGCCAGCAGCTCCACAGGGGGGCGCGAGCAGTACTTC,CASSSTGGREQYF
TRBJ2-1,NA,NA,TRBV5-6,TGTGCCAGCAGCTTGGCCGGCGGGAACTCCTACAATGAGCAGTTCTTC,CASSLAGGNSYNEQFF
TRBJ1-1,NA,NA,TRBV19,TGTGCCAGTAGTTCGGTTGTCCTGAACACTGAAGCTTTCTTT,CASSSVVLNTEAFF
TRBJ1-1,NA,TRBD1,TRBV9,TGTGCCAGCAGCCCGGCAGGGGGAATCAACACTGAAGCTTTCTTT,CASSPAGGINTEAFF
TRBJ1-1,NA,NA,TRBV4-3,TGCGCCAGCAGCCAAAATCGTGACACTGAAGCTTTCTTT,CASSQNRDTEAFF
TRBJ2-1,NA,NA,TRBV6-2/TRBV6-3,TGTGCCAGCAGTTACTCTCTGAGCTCCTACAATGAGCAGTTCTTC,CASSYSLSSYNEQFF
TRBJ1-5,NA,TRBD1,TRBV5-8,TGTGCCAGCAGCAGTCGTAGAACAGGGGTCAATCAGCCCCAGCATTTT,CASSSRRTGVNQPQHF
TRBJ2-6,NA,NA,TRBV5-1,TGCGCCAGCAGCCCCGACAGCTCTGGGGCCAACGTCCTGACTTTC,CASSPDSSGANVLTF
TRBJ1-2,NA,NA,TRBV6-5,TGTGCCACCAGGGAGGAGGGCAGCAACTATGGCTACACCTTC,CATREEGSNYGYTF
TRBJ2-1,NA,TRBD2,TRBV9,TGTGCCAGCAGCGCCCGCACCGGGACTAGCGGAAACAATGAGCAGTTCTTC,CASSARTGTSGNNEQFF
TRBJ2-5,few,TRBD1,TRBV7-9,TGTGCCAGCAGCTCAGGAATAACAGGGACAGGGCCCCTGACCCAGTACTTC,CASSSGITGTGPLTQYF
TRBJ1-6,NA,NA,TRBV19,TGTGCCAGTAGTAAAACAGGGTATAATTCACCCCTCCACTTT,CASSKTGYNSPLHF
TRBJ2-1,NA,TRBD2,TRBV11-3,TGTGCCAGCAGCTTAGATCGGAGCGGGAGGGTCCCCCGTGAGCAGTTCTTC,CASSLDRSGRVPREQFF
TRBJ2-7,NA,TRBD2,TRBV14,TGTGCCAGCAGCCGGGGCGGGGGATGGTACGAGCAGTACTTC,CASSRGGGWYEQYF
TRBJ2-2,few,NA,TRBV25-1,TGTGCCAGCAGTGAATCGAAAGCCATCAAGACCGGGGAGCTGTTTTTT,CASSESKAIKTGELFF
TRBJ1-1,NA,TRBD1,TRBV5-5,TGTGCCAGCAGCTTGCAGGGGGCGAGTTTGAACACTGAAGCTTTCTTT,CASSLQGASLNTEAFF
TRBJ1-5,NA,NA,TRBV16,TGTGCCAGCAGCTCCTCGGGACAAATTAGCAATCAGCCCCAGCATTTT,CASSSSGQISNQPQHF
TRBJ1-6,NA,NA,TRBV20-1,TGCAGTGCTAGTGGCGGGTACAACGCTTGGTCACCCCTCCACTTT,CSASGGYNAWSPLHF
TRBJ2-5,few,TRBD1,TRBV5-1,TGCGCCAGCAGCCCGGGACAGGGGAATGGAAAGACCCAGTACTTC,CASSPGQGNGKTQYF
TRBJ2-5,NA,TRBD2,TRBV27,TGTGCCAGCAGCCAGACTAGCGGGAGAGAAGAGACCCAGTACTTC,CASSQTSGREETQYF
TRBJ1-5,NA,NA,TRBV24-1,TGTGCCACCAGTGATTTGCTTGGTCAGCCCCAGCATTTT,CATSDLLGQPQHF
TRBJ2-1,once,NA,TRBV15,TGTGCCACCAGCAGTACACTAACTGAGCAGTTCTTC,CATSSTLTEQFF
TRBJ2-7,NA,NA,TRBV4-3,TGCGCCAGCAGCCAGGGGAGGACAGTGAACCCATCCTACGAGCAGTACTTC,CASSQGRTVNPSYEQYF
TRBJ2-3,NA,NA,TRBV11-2,TGTGCCAGCAGCCCAGGACTTGGGACTCTCTCACAGTTT,CASSPGLGTLSQF
TRBJ2-4,NA,TRBD2,TRBV9,TGTGCCAGCAGCGTCGATAGCGGGAGAGGATTCCAAAACATTCAGTACTTC,CASSVDSGRGFQNIQYF
TRBJ1-1,NA,TRBD1,TRBV4-1,TGCGCCAGCAGCCAAGAGGCCGGGACAGAGAACACTGAAGCTTTCTTT,CASSQEAGTENTEAFF
TRBJ1-5,NA,NA,TRBV18,TGTGCCAGCTCACCACTATCCGGGCCCCAGCATTTT,CASSPLSGPQHF
TRBJ2-1,NA,NA,TRBV6-5,TGTGCCAGCAGTCGTGGGGTGGGGGGCAATGAGCAGTTCTTC,CASSRGVGGNEQFF